This TCR beta chain was retrieved from a study of early T cells in non-severe SARS-CoV-2 infection. Regarding the study as a whole: Lookups in VDJdb leaned toward anti-spike CD8 responses and missed private and CD4 specificities.

Individual cDNA molecules carried attached unique molecular identifiers. TCRdb itself ran the 5' RACE reads through MiXCR, one entry per CDR3 protein. The sample lists over 60,000 distinct CDR3 sequences; around 10% were seen once. Germline CDR1 reads SGHDN; CDR2 reads FVKESK. This CDR3 region has 15 residues. V trimming: 4 bases; J trimming: 6 bases; junction bases outside the gene matches: 11. In this sample, this clonotype turned up many times. Antigen specificity is unknown. The sample here was whole blood, taken at baseline. The TCR sequence derives from an adult who was a healthcare worker with PCR-confirmed SARS-CoV-2 infection or an uninfected control (not recorded which). V usage is TRBV14 and J usage is TRBJ1-1; the match to TRBD1 covers 7 bases. CDR3 region: CASSPLQGTAPEAFF. Here the CDR3 DNA reads TGTGCCAGCAGCCCACTACAGGGGACCGCTCCTGAAGCTTTCTTT.